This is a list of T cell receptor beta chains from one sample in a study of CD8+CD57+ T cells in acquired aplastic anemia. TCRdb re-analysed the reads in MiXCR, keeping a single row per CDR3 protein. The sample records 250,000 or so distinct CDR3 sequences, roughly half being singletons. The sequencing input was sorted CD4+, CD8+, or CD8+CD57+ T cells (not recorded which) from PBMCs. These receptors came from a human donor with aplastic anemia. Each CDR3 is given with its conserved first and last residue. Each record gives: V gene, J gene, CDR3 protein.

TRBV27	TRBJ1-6	CASSETGWDLHF
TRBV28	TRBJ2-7	CASSAMVEGAPYEQYF
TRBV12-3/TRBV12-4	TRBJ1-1	CASTQRRLVSTEAFF
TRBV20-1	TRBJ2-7	CSAHSPSTAPYEQYF
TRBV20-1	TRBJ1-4	CSAGPQQGRIEKLFF
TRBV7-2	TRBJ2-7	CASSLIIYEQYF
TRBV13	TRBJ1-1	CASSLLSFALNTEAFF
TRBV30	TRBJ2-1	CAGLDNEQFF
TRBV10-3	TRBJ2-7	CAITGSAYEQYF
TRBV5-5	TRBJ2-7	CASRGPSYEQYF
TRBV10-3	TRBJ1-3	CAISEERVGNTIYF
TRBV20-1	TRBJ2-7	CSAHSLAGIPYEQYF
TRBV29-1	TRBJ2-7	CSVEAQTVSYEQYF